This T cell receptor beta chain was sequenced for a study of blood T cell repertoires in COVID-19. Study-wide context: T cells, B-cell-depleted T cells, or PBMCs supplied cDNA or gDNA.

CDR1 is SGDLS, CDR2 YYNGEE, per germline. Trimming stripped 0 bases from V and 4 bases from J, with 10 bases between. There are 14 residues in the CDR3. Per the authors' pipeline: By means of reference gene primer amplification, nucleated cell counts were estimated. Data came from immunoSEQ multiplex PCR; TCRdb stores just in-frame clones and leaves some out. V and J calls and clone size are as listed in that table; D and trimming were resolved from the DNA. The sample includes about 150,000 clones, approximately 86% of them seen just once. This TCR was recovered from a man aged 70 or older with acute or convalescent COVID-19. The sequenced sample was peripheral blood. The V gene is TRBV9, the J gene TRBJ1-1, with D tentatively TRBD1 (6 bases). The CDR3 region is CASSVGARGTEAFF. For the CDR3, the DNA is TGTGCCAGCAGCGTAGGGGCCAGGGGCACTGAAGCTTTCTTT.